Below, 5 T cell receptor beta chains from the same sample are listed, as sequenced in a study of response to subunit inactivated influenza vaccine. TCRdb re-called the RT-PCR reads through MiXCR, storing one row per CDR3 protein. The repertoire holds about 530,000 distinct CDR3 sequences, roughly 13% seen once, with around 12% in the top ten. The sequenced sample was PBMCs from blood, obtained 45 days after vaccination. These receptors were collected from a man aged 45-65 years who received an inactivated influenza vaccine.

CDR3 in amino acids: CASIPGFWDYGYTF. DNA of the CDR3: TGTGCCAGCATTCCCGGGTTTTGGGACTATGGCTACACCTTC. This chain connects TRBV7-2 to TRBJ1-2; D remains ambiguous. This CDR3 region has 14 residues. Germline V CDR1 and CDR2: SGHTA, FQGNSA. V was trimmed by 7 bases and J by 3 bases, leaving 15 bases between them.

This clonotype occurred many times. This sequence joins TRBV6-5 and TRBJ1-2, with 8 nucleotides matching TRBD1. V was pared by 4 bases and J by 14 bases, with 12 bases of the junction left unmatched. The CDR3 is 13 amino acids. Germline CDR1 MNHEY, CDR2 SVGAGI. The CDR3: CASSSGQGPPETF. The CDR3 DNA follows: TGTGCCAGCAGTTCCGGACAGGGCCCTCCTGAAACCTTC.

Only a few counts were recorded for this clonotype. This sequence joins TRBV4-3 and TRBJ2-5; D is possibly TRBD1 (5 bases). The germline gives CDR1 LGHNA, CDR2 YSLEER. The germline V and J ends were trimmed by 1 base and 1 base, with 10 bases remaining between them. The CDR3 has 15 residues. The CDR3 is CASSQAVGPQETQYF. In DNA, the CDR3 is TGCGCCAGCAGCCAAGCAGTGGGGCCCCAAGAGACCCAGTACTTC.

This clonotype was observed a few times. The J gene is TRBJ2-7, the V gene TRBV4-2, with D possibly matching TRBD2 (7 bases). The CDR3 runs to 16 residues. Germline loops: CDR1 LGHNA, CDR2 YNFKEQ. V lost 0 bases and J lost 3, with 15 bases in between. CDR3 in amino acids: CASSQEVQGGGYEQYF. CDR3 bases: TGTGCCAGCAGCCAAGAGGTTCAAGGGGGGGGCTACGAGCAGTACTTC.

The V call is TRBV7-2, the J call TRBJ1-2, with TRBD1 matching 12 bases. The V and J ends lost 5 bases and 9 bases, in that order; junction bases with no gene match: 7. CDR1 and CDR2 (germline): SGHTA, FQGNSA. The CDR3 sequence is 14 residues long. CDR3 coding DNA: TGTGCCAGCAGCCGACCGGGACAGGGGGCAAGCTACACCTTC. This codes for CASSRPGQGASYTF.